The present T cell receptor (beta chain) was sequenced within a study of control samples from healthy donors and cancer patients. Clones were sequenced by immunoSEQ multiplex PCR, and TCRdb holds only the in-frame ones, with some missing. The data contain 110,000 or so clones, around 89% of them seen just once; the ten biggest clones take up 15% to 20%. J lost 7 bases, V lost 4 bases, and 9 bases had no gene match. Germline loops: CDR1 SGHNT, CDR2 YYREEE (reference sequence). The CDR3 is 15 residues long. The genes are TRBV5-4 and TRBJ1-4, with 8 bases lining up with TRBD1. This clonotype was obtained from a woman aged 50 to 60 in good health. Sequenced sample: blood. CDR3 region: CASSLRDRHAEKLFF. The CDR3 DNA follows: TGTGCCAGCAGCCTCCGGGACAGGCATGCTGAAAAACTGTTTTTT. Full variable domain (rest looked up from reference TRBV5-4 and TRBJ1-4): ETGVTQSPTHLIKTRGQQVTLRCSSQSGHNTVSWYQQALGQGPQFIFQYYREEENGRGNFPPRFSGLQFPNYSSELNVNALELDDSALYLCASSLRDRHAEKLFFGSGTQLSVL.